This T cell receptor (beta chain) was documented in a study of shared T cell receptors in the human thymus. Measured with immunoSEQ multiplex PCR; TCRdb has only the in-frame clones, and not every one. The sample has roughly 500,000 clones, 75% to 80% seen once. Germline V gives CDR1 MNHEY, CDR2 SMNVEV (reference sequence). V gave up 5 bases and J gave up 0 bases; unmatched junction bases: 13. This CDR3 comprises 19 residues. This clone is a singleton in its sample. This sample was also put to use in a study of human thymus T cells.

Sequencing was performed on thymocytes. The TCR originated in a boy younger than two with a congenital heart defect. The chain recombines TRBV27 with TRBJ1-4; 9 nucleotides match TRBD1. CDR3 in amino acids: CASSPKARDRVATNEKLFF. The CDR3 coding sequence is TGTGCCAGCAGTCCTAAGGCCCGGGACAGGGTAGCAACTAATGAAAAACTGTTTTTT.